The 19 T cell receptor beta chains presented below share a single source sample, sequenced in a study of T cell responses to AZD1222 COVID-19 vaccine. Only in-frame clones appear in the TCRdb table, and some are missing; sequencing was by immunoSEQ multiplex PCR. The repertoire holds about 190,000 clones, with roughly nine tenths as singletons. The source material was peripheral blood, sampled on day 0 of AZD1222 vaccination. The receptors shown here come from an adult in good health.

On this clone itself: Lacking the conserved final phenylalanine or tryptophan, this CDR3 likely reflects a read error. The DNA is omitted, as the CDR3 cannot be located on it reliably, and the CDR3 follows TCRdb's listing. The chain combines TRBV28 with TRBJ2-3; TRBD2, the D gene given by the table, was not confirmed from the DNA. The CDR3 numbers 12 amino acids, ends counted. Germline V gene data show CDR1 as MDHEN and CDR2 as SYDVKM. CDR3 sequence: CATQRPTGLAGL.

This clone came up once. The V call is TRBV19, the J call TRBJ2-2; TRBD1 or TRBD2 may be the D gene (7 bases each). V lost 3 bases and J 6 bases, leaving 14 bases between the germline ends. There are 15 residues in the CDR3. Germline values: CDR1 LNHDA, CDR2 SQIVND (reference sequence). The CDR3 spells CASSISQGRAGELFF. As DNA, the CDR3 is TGTGCCAGTAGTATCTCACAGGGGAGGGCCGGGGAGCTGTTTTTT.

Written as DNA, the CDR3 is TGTGCCAGCAGCTTAGAGACATTATCCTACGAGCAGTACTTC. Translation: CASSLETLSYEQYF. The genes are TRBV7-8 and TRBJ2-7, with unresolved D. V was shortened by 1 base and J by 1 base, with 8 bases between the two germline ends. The CDR3 is 14 residues long. Germline V gene sequence: CDR1 SGHVS, CDR2 FQNEAQ.

The rearrangement joins TRBV19 to TRBJ2-7; D ambiguous. CDR3 length: 14 amino acids. Germline V CDR1 and CDR2: LNHDA, SQIVND (reference sequence). The V end was cut by 6 bases, the J end by 1 base, with 13 bases between. CDR3 amino acids: CASRYQDVSYEQYF. CDR3 DNA sequence: TGTGCCAGTAGGTATCAGGATGTTTCCTACGAGCAGTACTTC.

V and J are TRBV13 and TRBJ2-3; 10 positions agree with TRBD2. The CDR3 is 16 amino acids. V shed 5 bases and J 3 bases; nucleotides not matched to a gene: 8. Germline lookup yields CDR1 PRHDT and CDR2 FYEKMQ (reference sequence). Here the CDR3 reads CASSPPLAGVTDTQYF. CDR3 in DNA: TGTGCCAGCAGCCCTCCCCTAGCGGGGGTGACAGATACGCAGTATTTT.

This sequence joins TRBV5-1 and TRBJ2-7; D is unresolved. Germline V gives CDR1 SGHRS, CDR2 YFSETQ. This CDR3 is 13 amino acids long. Between the trimmed V and J ends, which lost 4 bases and 4 bases, there was a span of 12 bases. CDR3 in amino acids: CASSTEPSYEQYV. CDR3 coding DNA: TGCGCCAGCAGCACCGAACCTAGTTACGAGCAGTACGTC.

This rearrangement joins TRBV5-8 to TRBJ2-1, with TRBD1 as a possible D gene (5 bases). The CDR3 contains 12 residues. Germline-derived CDR1 and CDR2 are SGHTS and YDEGEE. Deletions cut 0 bases from V and 10 bases from J, with 8 bases between. The CDR3 region has the DNA TGTGCCAGCAGCTTGGCAGGGTTCGAGCAGTTCTTC. Residues: CASSLAGFEQFF.

The chain combines TRBV19 with TRBJ1-3; weak D call: TRBD1 (6 bases). The CDR3 loop spans 14 amino acids. CDR1 LNHDA and CDR2 SQIVND come from the germline V gene (reference sequence). Trimming removed 6 bases from V and 5 bases from J, with 14 bases in between. The CDR3 DNA reads TGTGCCAGTAGAATACAGGGTTACAGAAACACCATATATTTT. This sequence encodes CASRIQGYRNTIYF.

CDR3 nucleotide sequence: TGTGCCAGCAGGGCGGGACTCCAAGGCAAAGAGACCCAGTACTTC. Translating it yields CASRAGLQGKETQYF. The chain couples TRBV3-1 (or the pseudogene TRBV3-2) to TRBJ2-5; D is perhaps TRBD2 (6 bases). This CDR3 has 15 amino acids. From germline, CDR1 is LGHDT and CDR2 YNNKEL (reference sequence). V was cut by 6 bases and J by 3 bases, with 17 bases left in between.

The chain links TRBV18 to TRBJ2-7, with 7 bases that match TRBD1. This CDR3 region has 14 residues. V gave up 1 base and J gave up 3 bases; unmatched junction bases: 3. Germline V lookup: CDR1 KGHSH, CDR2 LQKENI. As DNA, the CDR3 is TGTGCCAGCTCACCACGGGACAGCTACTACGAGCAGTACGTC. Its protein product is CASSPRDSYYEQYV.

The rearrangement uses TRBV3-1 (or the pseudogene TRBV3-2) and TRBJ2-5; 8 bases line up with TRBD2. The germline CDR1 and CDR2 sequences are LGHDT and YNNKEL (reference sequence). V was clipped by 4 bases and J by 0 bases; unmatched bases: 7. The CDR3 extends over 16 amino acids. The CDR3 spells CASSLRTSPYQETQYF. The CDR3 region has the DNA TGTGCCAGCAGCCTCCGGACTAGCCCGTACCAAGAGACCCAGTACTTC.

The chain links TRBV12-3 or TRBV12-4 to TRBJ2-3; D gene unclear. V was pared by 7 bases and J by 0 bases, with 5 bases between. CDR3 size: 12 residues. CDR3 DNA sequence: TGTGCCAGCAAGCCTAGCACAGATACGCAGTATTTT. This gives the protein CASKPSTDTQYF.

The chain combines TRBV18 with TRBJ1-6, with D perhaps matching TRBD1 (5 bases). Germline lookup yields CDR1 KGHSH and CDR2 LQKENI. The CDR3 runs to 15 residues. With 2 bases removed from V and 8 bases from J, the gap between germline ends came to 13 bases. The CDR3 DNA sequence: TGTGCCAGCTCACCAAGTCAGGGAGTGGATTCACCCCTCCACTTT. Its translation: CASSPSQGVDSPLHF. The full variable domain, in which reference TRBV18 and TRBJ1-6 provide the parts outside the CDR3, is NAGVMQNPRHLVRRRGQEARLRCSPMKGHSHVYWYRQLPEEGLKFMVYLQKENIIDESGMPKERFSAEFPKEGPSILRIQQVVRGDSAAYFCASSPSQGVDSPLHFGNGTRLTVT.

The CDR3 nucleotides read TGTGCCAGCCGGTGGCCTAGCGGAGAGTACAATGAGCAGTTCTTC. Translation: CASRWPSGEYNEQFF. The genes are TRBV28 and TRBJ2-1, with TRBD2 matching 7 bases. The CDR3 extends over 15 amino acids. Trimming took 8 bases from V and 4 from J; bases not matched to a gene: 11. Germline V CDR1 and CDR2: MDHEN, SYDVKM.

The V call is TRBV15, the J call TRBJ1-6; 9 bases align to TRBD1. Trimming at V came to 1 base and at J to 3 bases, leaving 1 base not matched to a gene. This CDR3 region has 16 residues. Germline lookup yields CDR1 LNHNV and CDR2 YYDKDF (reference sequence). The CDR3 region has the DNA TGTGCCACCAGCAGAGGGGGACAGGGCTATAATTCACCCCTCCACTTT. Translation: CATSRGGQGYNSPLHF.

The chain links TRBV7-8 to TRBJ1-5, with no clear D. The CDR3 is 14 amino acids. Trimming removed 2 bases from V and 5 bases from J, with 10 bases in between. Germline V gene lookup returns CDR1 SGHVS and CDR2 FQNEAQ. CDR3 DNA sequence: TGTGCCAGCAGCTTAAAATTTCCTGATCAGCCCCAGCATTTT. Amino acid sequence: CASSLKFPDQPQHF.

The V call is TRBV5-6, the J call TRBJ2-5; 8 bases align to TRBD1. V lost 1 base to trimming and J lost 5 bases; unmatched junction nucleotides: 10. The CDR3 is 16 residues long. Germline-derived CDR1 and CDR2 are SGHDT and YYEEEE. The CDR3 spells CASSLPGGVLTETQYF. For the CDR3, the DNA is TGTGCCAGCAGCTTGCCAGGGGGCGTTTTGACGGAGACCCAGTACTTC.

V is TRBV12-3 or TRBV12-4 and J is TRBJ1-5; D is undetermined. There are 11 residues in the CDR3. With 1 base removed from V and 12 bases from J, the gap between germline ends came to 7 bases. CDR3 nucleotide sequence: TGTGCCAGCAGTTTAGGGTTGAGCCAGCATTTT. Protein: CASSLGLSQHF.

This chain connects TRBV18 to TRBJ1-6; D uncertain. Trimming left V 0 bases short and J 9 bases short, with 15 bases between. Germline V lookup: CDR1 KGHSH, CDR2 LQKENI. This CDR3 has 16 amino acids. In DNA, the CDR3 is TGTGCCAGCTCACCACCGACCGAAGGGCCAGGTTCACCCCTCCACTTT. Translation: CASSPPTEGPGSPLHF.